One sample yielded the 24 T cell receptor beta chains listed below, sequenced in a study of OX40 agonist ivuxolimab in advanced cancers. Some clones are missing from TCRdb's copy, which holds only in-frame ones; the method was immunoSEQ multiplex PCR. Here the sample spans roughly 90,000 clones, approximately 91% being singletons. The starting material was CD4+ or CD8+ T cells sorted from blood, obtained in a trial of the OX40 agonist ivuxolimab. The receptors were gathered from an adult with an advanced solid tumor such as melanoma, head and neck, liver or kidney cancer.

On this clone itself: The conserved final phenylalanine or tryptophan is absent from the CDR3, which likely points to a read error. This sequence joins TRBV7-9 and TRBJ1-2; D remains unclear. V shed 3 bases and J shed 1 base, with 9 bases lying between them. This CDR3 contains 14 residues. Germline loops: CDR1 SEHNR, CDR2 FQNEAQ (reference sequence). CDR3 in amino acids: CASSLEGFNYGYTL. For the CDR3, the DNA is TGTGCCAGCAGCTTGGAGGGATTTAACTATGGCTACACCCTC.

The chain links TRBV11-2 to TRBJ1-3, with D possibly matching TRBD1 (6 bases). Trimming left V 5 bases short and J 0 bases short, with 14 bases between. Germline CDR1 is SGHAT and CDR2 is FQNNGV. The CDR3 totals 16 residues. The CDR3 region is CASSTAPGVSGNTIYF. The DNA of the CDR3 is TGTGCCAGCAGCACAGCCCCAGGGGTCTCTGGAAACACCATATATTTT.

This rearrangement joins TRBV5-6 to TRBJ2-3; 7 bases fit TRBD2. Germline CDR1 SGHDT, CDR2 YYEEEE. This CDR3 contains 15 residues. Unmatched junction bases numbered 11, after V lost 6 bases and J lost 4 bases. Written as DNA, the CDR3 is TGTGCCAGCATCCCCTCAGGACGGGAGGCAGATACGCAGTATTTT. Residues: CASIPSGREADTQYF.

This chain uses TRBV14 with TRBJ2-7; the D gene could be TRBD1 or TRBD2 (7 bases each). The CDR3 runs 14 residues. CDR1 is SGHDN, CDR2 FVKESK, per germline. V was clipped by 5 bases and J by 5 bases, with 16 bases between them. CDR3 loop: CASSKRDSLNEQYF. Here the CDR3 DNA reads TGTGCCAGCAGCAAGCGGGACAGTCTCAACGAGCAGTACTTC.

The CDR3 protein is CASSYGTGGGLGYTF. CDR3 sequence (DNA): TGTGCCAGCAGTTACGGGACCGGCGGGGGGCTTGGCTACACCTTC. This rearrangement joins TRBV6-5 to TRBJ1-2; maybe TRBD1 (6 bases). Germline V gene data show CDR1 as MNHEY and CDR2 as SVGAGI. V shed 2 bases and J shed 7 bases, with 17 bases lying between them. CDR3 length: 15 residues.

The chain couples TRBV30 to TRBJ2-1; D is ambiguous. The length of the CDR3 is 13 residues. V gave up 3 bases and J gave up 7 bases, with 13 bases separating them. Germline lookup yields CDR1 GTSNPN and CDR2 SVGIG (reference sequence). The DNA of the CDR3 is TGTGCCTGGAGAAACTCCCGGAAGAATGAGCAGTTCTTC. Its translation: CAWRNSRKNEQFF.

J is TRBJ1-3 and V is TRBV10-3; 8 nucleotides match TRBD1. V lost 0 bases to trimming and J lost 2 bases; unmatched junction nucleotides: 3. Per germline, CDR1 ENHRY and CDR2 SYGVKD. The CDR3 has 16 residues. DNA of the CDR3: TGTGCCATCAGTGAGTCGAACAGGGGGACTGGAAACACCATATATTTT. Its translation: CAISESNRGTGNTIYF.

This clone was found a few times. The chain combines TRBV19 with TRBJ1-2; the match to TRBD1 covers 7 bases. There are 15 residues in the CDR3. Germline CDR1 is LNHDA and CDR2 is SQIVND (reference sequence). Losses at the gene ends were 8 bases for V and 0 bases for J; bases not matched to a gene: 9. CDR3 protein: CASRFSGTANYGYTF. The CDR3 DNA sequence: TGTGCCAGTCGCTTTTCCGGGACAGCTAACTATGGCTACACCTTC.

The chain combines TRBV7-2 with TRBJ2-1, with D maybe TRBD1 (5 bases). V lost 2 bases and J 7 bases, leaving 12 bases between the germline ends. Germline values: CDR1 SGHTA, CDR2 FQGNSA. This CDR3 contains 14 residues. In nucleotides, the CDR3 is TGTGCCAGCAGCTTACTACCAGGGAATAATGAGCAGTTCTTC. Its protein product is CASSLLPGNNEQFF.

The rearrangement uses TRBV7-9 and TRBJ1-6; D is ambiguous. There are 15 residues in the CDR3. V lost 2 bases, J lost 8 bases, and 13 bases lay in between. Germline values: CDR1 SEHNR, CDR2 FQNEAQ (reference sequence). The CDR3 coding sequence is TGTGCCAGCAGCTTATTCAAGCTTCGCGATTCACCCCTCCACTTT. Translated, it gives CASSLFKLRDSPLHF.

V gene TRBV6-4 combines with J gene TRBJ2-1; 15 positions match TRBD2. This CDR3 spans 15 amino acids. V dropped 4 bases and J dropped 9; count of bases not matched to a gene: 4. Germline CDR1 and CDR2: MRHNA and SNTAGT. The CDR3 loop reads CASSGTSGRASEQFF. For the CDR3, the DNA is TGTGCCAGCAGTGGGACTAGCGGGAGGGCCAGTGAGCAGTTCTTC.

This clone was found once. This chain links TRBV9 with TRBJ2-7; 8 positions agree with TRBD1. The V gene end was trimmed by 4 bases and the J gene end by 0 bases; junction bases not matched to a gene: 9. This CDR3 is built from 16 residues. Looked up from germline, CDR1 is SGDLS and CDR2 is YYNGEE. The CDR3 nucleotides are TGTGCCAGCAGCTTCGAGGACAGGGTATCCTCCTACGAGCAGTACTTC. It is translated as CASSFEDRVSSYEQYF.

The table lists this clone with a count of one. This chain links TRBV5-4 with TRBJ2-2, with D uncertain. In germline, CDR1 is SGHNT, CDR2 YYREEE (reference sequence). The CDR3 contains 14 residues. V dropped 1 base and J dropped 2 bases, with 6 bases sitting between them. The CDR3 DNA is TGTGCCAGCAGCTTGTGGGGAAACACCGGGGAGCTGTTTTTT. This codes for CASSLWGNTGELFF.

In this sample, this clone turned up many times. This sequence joins TRBV30 and TRBJ1-5, with TRBD1 matching over 7 bases. The CDR3 spans 13 residues. V dropped 5 bases and J dropped 2; count of bases not matched to a gene: 3. CDR1 and CDR2 (germline): GTSNPN, SVGIG (reference sequence). The chain's CDR3 is CAWGQEGNQPQHF. The CDR3 DNA follows: TGTGCCTGGGGACAGGAGGGCAATCAGCCCCAGCATTTT.

The chain combines TRBV14 with TRBJ2-2; 9 bases fit TRBD2. Germline V gives CDR1 SGHDN, CDR2 FVKESK. The ends lost 4 bases at V and 6 bases at J; junction bases unmatched: 9. The CDR3 consists of 16 residues. The CDR3 region has the DNA TGTGCCAGCAGCCCCGTAGCGGGAGTTGTGTCCGGGGAGCTGTTTTTT. Its translation is CASSPVAGVVSGELFF.

The chain carries TRBV28 and TRBJ2-7; 7 bases are a match to TRBD2. Germline V gene data show CDR1 as MDHEN and CDR2 as SYDVKM. The CDR3 has 13 residues. The V gene end was trimmed by 9 bases and the J gene end by 2 bases; junction bases not matched to a gene: 7. The CDR3 region is CASNSGPTYEQYF. As DNA, the CDR3 is TGTGCCAGTAATAGCGGGCCGACCTACGAGCAGTACTTC.

The chain couples TRBV7-2 to TRBJ2-3; D ambiguous. The germline V gene encodes CDR1 SGHTA and CDR2 FQGNSA. CDR3 length equals 12 residues. V was cut by 3 bases and J by 4 bases, with 5 bases left in between. This CDR3 reads CASSFYPDTQYF. CDR3 sequence (DNA): TGTGCCAGCAGCTTTTACCCAGATACGCAGTATTTT.

The chain is built from TRBV27 and TRBJ1-2, with D perhaps matching TRBD1 (5 bases). Germline lookup yields CDR1 MNHEY and CDR2 SMNVEV (reference sequence). V was pared by 4 bases and J by 4 bases, with 13 bases between. CDR3 length equals 14 residues. CDR3 DNA sequence: TGTGCCAGCAGTTCCGACAGCACCCTCTATGGCTACACCTTC. Protein: CASSSDSTLYGYTF.

The chain uses TRBV28 and TRBJ2-2; no firm D call. There are 13 residues in the CDR3. Germline V gene sequence: CDR1 MDHEN, CDR2 SYDVKM. V was shortened by 4 bases and J by 7 bases, with 10 bases between the two germline ends. In nucleotides, the CDR3 is TGTGCCAGCAGTTCCCCCGGGCACGGGGAGCTGTTTTTT. It is translated as CASSSPGHGELFF.

V usage is TRBV28 and J usage is TRBJ2-5, with D tentatively TRBD1 (6 bases). The CDR3 length is 13 residues. Germline CDR1 reads MDHEN; CDR2 reads SYDVKM. V gave up 4 bases and J gave up 4 bases, with 10 bases separating them. This CDR3 reads CASSSTGLETQYF. Written as DNA, the CDR3 is TGTGCCAGCAGTTCGACAGGATTAGAGACCCAGTACTTC.

The CDR3 here is CASSMGLSYNEQFF. In DNA, the CDR3 is TGTGCCAGTAGTATGGGACTATCCTACAATGAGCAGTTCTTC. The J gene is TRBJ2-1, the V gene TRBV19; 7 nucleotides match TRBD2. This CDR3 contains 14 residues. With V trimmed by 3 bases and J by 1 base, 0 bases remained unmatched. Germline CDR1 reads LNHDA; CDR2 reads SQIVND (reference sequence).

The chain couples TRBV27 to TRBJ2-3, with TRBD2 matching over 14 bases. Germline assignment: CDR1 MNHEY and CDR2 SMNVEV (reference sequence). The ends lost 8 bases at V and 4 bases at J; junction bases unmatched: 8. The CDR3 runs 16 residues. CDR3 region: CASHRLAGGLADTQYF. The CDR3 DNA reads as TGTGCCAGCCACAGACTAGCGGGAGGGCTTGCAGATACGCAGTATTTT.

This clone is a singleton in its sample. V is TRBV19 and J is TRBJ1-4, with 11 bases that match TRBD1. The CDR3 spans 17 residues. Germline CDR1 reads LNHDA; CDR2 reads SQIVND (reference sequence). With V trimmed by 2 bases and J by 8 bases, 10 bases remained unmatched. CDR3 loop: CASSITGPGQGGEKLFF. The CDR3 bases are TGTGCCAGTAGTATAACCGGACCGGGACAGGGGGGCGAAAAACTGTTTTTT.

This clone has just one count. V and J are TRBV5-4 and TRBJ1-3; the D gene is possibly TRBD1 (5 bases). CDR1 is SGHNT, CDR2 YYREEE, per germline (reference sequence). Trimming took off 0 bases at V and 0 bases at J, with 10 bases between the two ends. This CDR3 contains 16 residues. CDR3 coding DNA: TGTGCCAGCAGCTTGGGAGGGGCCAACTCTGGAAACACCATATATTTT. Translation: CASSLGGANSGNTIYF.